These 17 T cell receptor beta chains originate from one sample sequenced in a study of cytomegalovirus exposure and HLA in healthy donors. PCR involved 60 Vbeta and 13 Jbeta primers. Clones were sequenced by immunoSEQ multiplex PCR, and TCRdb holds only the in-frame ones, with some missing. Of some 120,000 clones listed, roughly 76% are singletons. The sample consisted of PBMCs. These receptors were obtained from a woman in her thirties or forties in good health and CMV-seropositive.

The V gene is TRBV5-1, the J gene TRBJ1-1; 11 positions match TRBD1. This CDR3 has 16 residues. Per the germline V gene, CDR1 is SGHRS and CDR2 is YFSETQ. Trimming at V came to 4 bases and at J to 3 bases, leaving 8 bases not matched to a gene. CDR3 sequence reads: CASSIGQGAMDTEAFF. Here the CDR3 DNA reads TGCGCCAGCAGCATTGGACAGGGGGCGATGGACACTGAAGCTTTCTTT.

V gene TRBV5-8 combines with J gene TRBJ1-1; 10 nucleotides agree with TRBD1. Germline V gene data show CDR1 as SGHTS and CDR2 as YDEGEE. CDR3 length equals 14 residues. Trimming took 10 bases from V and 5 from J; bases not matched to a gene: 11. The CDR3: CARGTGDRMTEAFF. CDR3 bases: TGTGCCCGCGGGACAGGGGACCGAATGACTGAAGCTTTCTTT.

The chain links TRBV6-5 to TRBJ2-3; 10 bases are shared with TRBD2. The germline V gene has CDR1 MNHEY and CDR2 SVGAGI. The CDR3 is 16 residues long. After removal of 0 bases from V and 6 bases from J, the junction contained 6 bases not matched to a gene. The CDR3 loop reads CASSYSAAGGKDTQYF. DNA for the CDR3: TGTGCCAGCAGTTACTCGGCAGCGGGGGGGAAGGATACGCAGTATTTT.

This clone was seen more than once but under ten times. The CDR3 protein is CASSVAGGSPLHF. The CDR3 DNA reads as TGTGCCAGCAGCGTAGCCGGGGGTTCACCCCTCCACTTT. This sequence joins TRBV9 and TRBJ1-6, with D maybe TRBD1 (5 bases). This CDR3 has 13 residues. Germline V CDR1 and CDR2: SGDLS, YYNGEE. Trimming stripped 0 bases from V and 9 bases from J, with 7 bases between.

A single count supports this clone. The genes are TRBV30 and TRBJ1-1, with no clear D. Trimming left V 2 bases short and J 4 bases short, with 11 bases between. Germline V gene data show CDR1 as GTSNPN and CDR2 as SVGIG (reference sequence). The CDR3 has 13 residues. CDR3 DNA sequence: TGTGCCTGGAGTCCGGGGTTGGGCACTGAAGCTTTCTTT. Protein: CAWSPGLGTEAFF.

This clone turned up a few times. The rearrangement joins TRBV15 to TRBJ1-2, with unresolved D. The CDR3 totals 15 residues. Germline CDR1 and CDR2: LNHNV and YYDKDF (reference sequence). Trimming shortened V by 1 base and J by 6 bases, and 15 bases separated the two germline ends. The CDR3 region has the DNA TGTGCCACCAGCAGAGTAGGAATGCGAGGGAATGGCTACACCTTC. Protein sequence: CATSRVGMRGNGYTF.

V and J are TRBV30 and TRBJ1-1; possibly TRBD1 for D (5 bases). V lost 8 bases and J lost 1, with 17 bases in between. Germline values: CDR1 GTSNPN, CDR2 SVGIG (reference sequence). CDR3 length equals 14 residues. The CDR3 nucleotides read TGTGCCGGCGCCGCAGGGCGCGCGAACACTGAAGCTTTCTTT. It is translated as CAGAAGRANTEAFF. The entire variable domain, with the rest obtained from reference TRBV30 and TRBJ1-1, is as follows: SQTIHQWPATLVQPVGSPLSLECTVEGTSNPNLYWYRQAAGRGLQLLFYSVGIGQISSEVPQNLSASRPQDRQFILSSKKLLLSDSGFYLCAGAAGRANTEAFFGQGTRLTVV.

This chain joins TRBV27 and TRBJ1-5; D is possibly TRBD1 (5 bases). This CDR3 is built from 13 residues. Germline CDR1 MNHEY, CDR2 SMNVEV (reference sequence). Trimming pared 8 bases from V and 6 bases from J, leaving 14 bases between. The CDR3: CASGGGLSQPQHF. Written as DNA, the CDR3 is TGTGCCAGCGGGGGAGGGTTGAGTCAGCCCCAGCATTTT.

Only a few counts were recorded for this clone. The junction departs from the called germline gene at one end, perhaps through a read error. CDR3 protein: CASRERGGRGTGELFF. CDR3 DNA: TGTGCCAGCCGTGAGCGAGGGGGCCGGGGGACCGGGGAGCTGTTTTTT. The V call is TRBV6-1, the J call TRBJ2-2, with D possibly matching TRBD1 (7 bases). The CDR3 sequence is 16 residues long. The V gene's germline CDR1 is MNHNS and CDR2 SASEGT.

V usage is TRBV4-2 and J usage is TRBJ2-7; perhaps TRBD1 as D (6 bases). Trimming removed 4 bases from V and 5 bases from J, with 18 bases in between. The CDR3 length is 15 residues. Per germline, CDR1 LGHNA and CDR2 YNFKEQ. The CDR3 loop reads CASSPQTGTVNEQYF. CDR3 sequence (DNA): TGTGCCAGCAGCCCCCAAACAGGGACGGTGAACGAGCAGTACTTC.

Comment on this clone: The sample holds other DNA sequences that translate to the same CDR3. V gene TRBV30 combines with J gene TRBJ1-5; unclear D gene. The germline V gene has CDR1 GTSNPN and CDR2 SVGIG (reference sequence). The CDR3 contains 12 residues. V gave up 1 base and J gave up 4 bases, with 5 bases separating them. In DNA, the CDR3 is TGTGCCTGGAGTGCGGGGAATCAGCCCCAGCATTTT. Translation: CAWSAGNQPQHF.

The V call is TRBV9, the J call TRBJ2-5, with unresolved D. Per the germline V gene, CDR1 is SGDLS and CDR2 is YYNGEE. V was cut by 2 bases and J by 5 bases, with 13 bases left in between. The CDR3 loop spans 14 amino acids. This chain's CDR3 is CASSVTENWETQYF. CDR3 bases: TGTGCCAGCAGCGTTACCGAAAACTGGGAGACCCAGTACTTC.

The gene calls are TRBV20-1 and TRBJ1-1; D gene ambiguous. Germline V CDR1 and CDR2: DFQATT, SNEGSKA (reference sequence). The CDR3 has 11 residues. V shed 2 bases and J shed 7 bases, with 8 bases lying between them. The CDR3, as DNA: TGCAGTGCTAGACCCGGTCGTGAAGCTTTCTTT. Protein sequence: CSARPGREAFF.

This clone appeared a few times. The chain uses TRBV5-1 and TRBJ1-6, with a tentative D call TRBD1 (6 bases). The CDR3 is 15 amino acids. CDR1 and CDR2 (germline): SGHRS, YFSETQ. The ends were cut back, 2 bases at V and 6 bases at J, with 12 bases in the middle. The CDR3 spells CASSFNREINSPLHF. The DNA for the CDR3 is TGCGCCAGCAGCTTTAACAGGGAGATTAATTCACCCCTCCACTTT.

The genes are TRBV28 and TRBJ1-6; D uncertain. The CDR3 runs to 12 residues. Germline CDR1 MDHEN, CDR2 SYDVKM. V was clipped by 3 bases and J by 9 bases, with 6 bases between them. In DNA form, the CDR3 reads TGTGCCAGCAGTTTTCCGAGTTCACCCCTCCACTTT. This translates into CASSFPSSPLHF.

Notes on this clone: This specimen includes other DNA sequences encoding the same CDR3. The chain links TRBV5-6 to TRBJ1-2, with D unresolved. The CDR3 totals 14 residues. Deletions cut 0 bases from V and 2 bases from J, with 8 bases between. In germline, CDR1 is SGHDT, CDR2 YYEEEE. The CDR3 protein is CASSLDRSNYGYTF. Here the CDR3 DNA reads TGTGCCAGCAGCTTGGACAGATCAAACTATGGCTACACCTTC. Together with reference TRBV5-6 and TRBJ1-2, the CDR3 gives the full variable domain: DAGVTQSPTHLIKTRGQQVTLRCSPKSGHDTVSWYQQALGQGPQFIFQYYEEEERQRGNFPDRFSGHQFPNYSSELNVNALLLGDSALYLCASSLDRSNYGYTFGSGTRLTVV.

The chain carries TRBV2 and TRBJ2-3; TRBD2 matches at 7 bases. V gave up 4 bases and J gave up 6 bases; unmatched junction bases: 13. This CDR3 contains 16 residues. Germline CDR1 is SNHLY and CDR2 is FYNNEI. CDR3 sequence reads: CASSGPGGQGGDTQYF. The CDR3 DNA reads as TGTGCCAGCAGTGGCCCGGGTGGCCAGGGAGGGGATACGCAGTATTTT.